These 21 T cell receptor beta chains came from one sample sequenced in a study of T cells after yellow fever vaccination. Using its own MiXCR run on the 5' RACE reads, TCRdb lists one record per CDR3 protein. The table records fewer than 650,000 distinct CDR3 sequences, 20% to 25% of them present only once. The starting material was PBMCs, obtained roughly 23 days after the first yellow fever vaccination. The receptors stem from a man aged 18 to 29 who received the YFV17D yellow fever vaccine.

V and J are TRBV11-2 and TRBJ2-7, with unresolved D. CDR1 SGHAT and CDR2 FQNNGV come from the germline V gene. The V end was cut by 3 bases, the J end by 3 bases, with 12 bases between. The CDR3 spans 14 residues. This chain's CDR3 is CASSFSASYYEQYF. CDR3 nucleotide sequence: TGTGCCAGCAGCTTTTCAGCGTCCTACTACGAGCAGTACTTC.

This chain joins TRBV5-4 and TRBJ2-4; D remains ambiguous. Germline CDR1 and CDR2: SGHNT and YYREEE (reference sequence). Between the trimmed V and J ends, which lost 0 bases and 3 bases, there was a span of 7 bases. This CDR3 is 14 amino acids long. This chain's CDR3 is CASSLESSKNIQYF. The CDR3 DNA reads TGTGCCAGCAGCTTGGAGAGTAGCAAAAACATTCAGTACTTC.

The chain joins TRBV9 to TRBJ2-3, with 12 bases fitting TRBD2. With V trimmed by 0 bases and J by 5 bases, 10 bases remained unmatched. The CDR3 has 18 residues. Germline loops: CDR1 SGDLS, CDR2 YYNGEE. The CDR3 protein is CASSVEASGGADGDTQYF. The CDR3 nucleotides read TGTGCCAGCAGCGTAGAGGCTAGCGGGGGGGCGGACGGAGATACGCAGTATTTT.

The chain has TRBV6-2 or TRBV6-3 and TRBJ2-7; D tentatively fits TRBD1 or TRBD2 (6 bases each). V lost 0 bases and J 2 bases, leaving 11 bases between the germline ends. The germline CDR1 and CDR2 sequences are MNHEY and SVGEGT. The CDR3 sequence is 15 residues long. DNA of the CDR3: TGTGCCAGCAGTTACTCCACGGGGGCGACCTACGAGCAGTACGTC. It is translated as CASSYSTGATYEQYV.

This clonotype was found a few times. The V and J genes are TRBV7-3 and TRBJ2-2, with TRBD2 matching over 15 bases. CDR3 length: 17 residues. V shed 7 bases, J shed 7 bases, and the junction held 10 bases outside the gene matches. The V gene's germline CDR1 is SGHTA and CDR2 FQGTGA. The CDR3 region is CASTPGTSGGLGGELFF. The CDR3 bases are TGTGCCAGCACCCCCGGGACTAGCGGGGGGTTAGGCGGGGAGCTGTTTTTT.

Only a few counts were recorded for this clonotype. The chain combines TRBV15 with TRBJ2-7; 7 bases are a match to TRBD1. The junction had 5 bases not matched to a gene; V was cut back by 1 base and J by 5 bases. Germline assignment: CDR1 LNHNV and CDR2 YYDKDF (reference sequence). The CDR3 runs to 14 residues. CDR3 protein: CATSRGQGNDEQYF. The CDR3 region has the DNA TGTGCCACCAGCAGAGGACAGGGTAACGACGAGCAGTACTTC.

This clonotype was seen at least ten times. This chain joins TRBV20-1 and TRBJ1-1; D unclear. Germline loops: CDR1 DFQATT, CDR2 SNEGSKA (reference sequence). This CDR3 has 11 residues. Trimming left V 3 bases short and J 7 bases short, with 9 bases between. The CDR3 DNA reads as TGCAGTGCTAGGTCGTGGGTTGAAGCTTTCTTT. Protein: CSARSWVEAFF.

This clonotype was detected a few times. The chain employs TRBV12-3 or TRBV12-4 and TRBJ1-3; D ambiguous. Trimming pared 5 bases from V and 3 bases from J, leaving 8 bases between. The CDR3 is 13 residues long. DNA for the CDR3: TGTGCCAGCAGTATTACCTTTGGAAACACCATATATTTT. It codes for CASSITFGNTIYF.

The chain joins TRBV29-1 to TRBJ1-1; 7 positions agree with TRBD1. The V and J ends lost 5 bases and 10 bases, in that order; junction bases with no gene match: 10. Germline assignment: CDR1 SQVTM and CDR2 ANQGSEA. There are 12 residues in the CDR3. CDR3 coding DNA: TGCAGCGTTAGAACAGGGGACGATGGAGCTTTCTTT. It codes for CSVRTGDDGAFF.

This chain joins TRBV18 and TRBJ1-2; D not certain. This CDR3 has 12 amino acids. V shed 3 bases and J shed 2 bases, with 4 bases lying between them. The germline V gene encodes CDR1 KGHSH and CDR2 LQKENI. The CDR3 protein is CASSPHNYGYTF. CDR3 sequence (DNA): TGTGCCAGCTCACCTCACAACTATGGCTACACCTTC.

For the CDR3, the DNA is TGTGCCAGCAGCAAATTAGGACAGGGGTTTACCGGGGAGCTGTTTTTT. Translated: CASSKLGQGFTGELFF. V gene TRBV2 combines with J gene TRBJ2-2; 9 bases are a match to TRBD1. This CDR3 contains 16 residues. Trimming cost V 6 bases and J 5 bases; bases outside gene matches: 10. CDR1 SNHLY and CDR2 FYNNEI come from the germline V gene.

The sample holds a few counts of this clonotype. The chain uses TRBV3-1 and TRBJ1-1, with D maybe TRBD1 (5 bases). Germline CDR1 LGHDT, CDR2 YNNKEL (reference sequence). Trimming cost V 3 bases and J 1 base, with 18 bases left between them. The CDR3 is made up of 17 amino acids. CDR3: CASSQVSLGHGNTEAFF. CDR3 nucleotides: TGTGCCAGCAGCCAGGTTTCCCTCGGACACGGGAACACTGAAGCTTTCTTT.

The genes are TRBV4-3 and TRBJ2-7, with a weak D call TRBD1 (6 bases). Trimming left V 4 bases short and J 1 base short, with 14 bases between. The CDR3 is 15 amino acids. The germline CDR1 and CDR2 sequences are LGHNA and YSLEER. The CDR3 DNA sequence: TGCGCCAGCAGCCGGGTTATCACAGGGTCCTACGAGCAGTACTTC. Its protein product is CASSRVITGSYEQYF.

This clonotype was seen a few times. The chain couples TRBV20-1 to TRBJ2-7; D assignment may be TRBD1 or TRBD2 (5 bases each). With 0 bases removed from V and 0 bases from J, the gap between germline ends came to 12 bases. Germline V CDR1 and CDR2: DFQATT, SNEGSKA (reference sequence). The CDR3 has 15 amino acids. The CDR3 spells CSARDTGTASYEQYF. Written as DNA, the CDR3 is TGCAGTGCTAGAGATACCGGGACGGCCTCCTACGAGCAGTACTTC.

The chain is built from TRBV2 and TRBJ2-1; 7 bases map to TRBD2. The CDR3 is made up of 13 amino acids. Germline loops: CDR1 SNHLY, CDR2 FYNNEI. After removal of 7 bases from V and 9 bases from J, the junction contained 9 bases not matched to a gene. The CDR3 region has the DNA TGTGCCAGCATTTGGACTAGAGGCTCTGAGCAGTTCTTC. Translation gives CASIWTRGSEQFF.

This chain uses TRBV5-1 with TRBJ2-5, with 8 positions matching TRBD2. Per germline, CDR1 SGHRS and CDR2 YFSETQ. This CDR3 is 14 amino acids long. V was pared by 4 bases and J by 1 base, with 3 bases of the junction left unmatched. CDR3 in amino acids: CASSAGGAQETQYF. DNA for the CDR3: TGCGCCAGCAGCGCCGGGGGGGCCCAAGAGACCCAGTACTTC.

This clonotype has just a few counts. The chain carries TRBV27 and TRBJ2-7; 11 bases are a match to TRBD1. Germline CDR1 MNHEY, CDR2 SMNVEV (reference sequence). V was clipped by 5 bases and J by 2 bases; unmatched bases: 5. The CDR3 totals 15 residues. CDR3 nucleotides: TGTGCCAGCAGTGTCGGGACAGGGGGGGCCTACGAGCAGTACGTC. Translating gives CASSVGTGGAYEQYV.

This chain joins TRBV7-2 and TRBJ1-6, with 7 bases lining up with TRBD1. The trim removed 4 bases at V and 3 bases at J, leaving 6 bases unmatched. This CDR3 contains 16 residues. Germline CDR1 and CDR2: SGHTA and FQGNSA. CDR3 in amino acids: CASSSAGTDYNSPLHF. The CDR3 DNA reads as TGTGCCAGCAGCTCAGCAGGGACAGACTATAATTCACCCCTCCACTTT.

In the case of this clonotype: A much larger clone lies a single base off, so this may be a read error. This chain joins TRBV4-3 and TRBJ2-7; 8 bases match TRBD1. The CDR3 spans 14 residues. V was clipped by 1 base and J by 3 bases; unmatched bases: 2. The germline CDR1 and CDR2 sequences are LGHNA and YSLEER. The CDR3 DNA reads TGCGCCAGCAGCCAAGGGACAGGGAACTACGAGCAGTACTTC. It encodes CASSQGTGNYEQYF.

The chain has TRBV7-3 and TRBJ1-1; D unclear. The CDR3 runs to 13 residues. Germline V gene data show CDR1 as SGHTA and CDR2 as FQGTGA. The germline V and J ends were trimmed by 2 bases and 1 base, with 5 bases remaining between them. The CDR3 coding sequence is TGTGCCAGCAGCTTAGCTAAGAACACTGAAGCTTTCTTT. Its protein is CASSLAKNTEAFF.

This clonotype appeared a few times. The rearrangement uses TRBV7-9 and TRBJ1-5; TRBD1 matches 11 bases. The V and J ends lost 5 bases and 6 bases, in that order; junction bases with no gene match: 9. The CDR3 runs 16 residues. The germline V gene encodes CDR1 SEHNR and CDR2 FQNEAQ (reference sequence). The CDR3 sequence is CASSAIRDRGSQPQHF. The CDR3 region has the DNA TGTGCCAGCAGCGCGATCAGGGACAGGGGGAGTCAGCCCCAGCATTTT.